These T cell receptor beta chains were read from a single sample in a study of control samples from healthy donors and cancer patients. TCRdb's table, derived via immunoSEQ multiplex PCR, lists solely in-frame clones and lacks some. Altogether 130,000 or so clones are present, 87% being singletons, with the ten largest covering roughly 2.8%. Sequencing was performed on blood. The receptors derive from a man between 60 and 70 years old in good health. The CDR3 runs from the conserved cysteine through the conserved F or W. The D gene is left open where the match is weak. Only some rows state a clone size, as once, few, many or a class for expanded clones.

j_call: TRBJ1-4
clone_size: NA
v_call: TRBV5-1
d_call: TRBD1
cdr3_nt: TGCGCCAGCAGCACGGGACAGTTAGGGGAAAAACTGTTTTTT
cdr3_aa: CASSTGQLGEKLFF

j_call: TRBJ2-5
clone_size: NA
v_call: TRBV7-2
d_call: NA
cdr3_nt: TGTGCCAGCAGCTTAGCTTTTACCGAGGGGGGGCGGACCCAAGAGACCCAGTACTTC
cdr3_aa: CASSLAFTEGGRTQETQYF

j_call: TRBJ2-6
clone_size: NA
v_call: TRBV18
d_call: TRBD1
cdr3_nt: TGTGCCAGCTCACCGTGGACAGGGCGGACTGGGGCCAACGTCCTGACTTTC
cdr3_aa: CASSPWTGRTGANVLTF

j_call: TRBJ2-7
clone_size: NA
v_call: TRBV9
d_call: NA
cdr3_nt: TGTGCCAGCAGCGTAGGAGGGACCCCCGATATTTACGAGCAGTACTTC
cdr3_aa: CASSVGGTPDIYEQYF

j_call: TRBJ1-2
clone_size: NA
v_call: TRBV30
d_call: TRBD1
cdr3_nt: TGTGCCTGGAGTGGGGGGACAGGGTTGGGCTACACCTTC
cdr3_aa: CAWSGGTGLGYTF

j_call: TRBJ1-1
clone_size: NA
v_call: TRBV6-5
d_call: NA
cdr3_nt: TGTGCCAGCCTACAGGAGCTGGAAGCTTTCTTT
cdr3_aa: CASLQELEAFF

j_call: TRBJ2-7
clone_size: once
v_call: TRBV5-1
d_call: NA
cdr3_nt: TGCGCCAGCAGCCAGGCCGAAGGGAATCCCTACGAGCAGTACTTC
cdr3_aa: CASSQAEGNPYEQYF

j_call: TRBJ1-5
clone_size: NA
v_call: TRBV6-2/TRBV6-3
d_call: TRBD1
cdr3_nt: TGTGCCAGCAGCTCAAACAGGGGGTCGGGGCAGCCCCAGCATTTT
cdr3_aa: CASSSNRGSGQPQHF

j_call: TRBJ1-2
clone_size: few
v_call: TRBV27
d_call: NA
cdr3_nt: TGTGCCAGCAGGAAAGTAACAGGGAACCCGCAATTCGATGAGTACACCTTC
cdr3_aa: CASRKVTGNPQFDEYTF

j_call: TRBJ1-4
clone_size: NA
v_call: TRBV6-5
d_call: NA
cdr3_nt: TGTGCCAGCAGCCGGACAGTAGATGAAAAACTGTTTTTT
cdr3_aa: CASSRTVDEKLFF

j_call: TRBJ1-1
clone_size: few
v_call: TRBV28
d_call: NA
cdr3_nt: TGTGCCAGCAGTTTGGGGGCTGGGTCCGCTGAAGCTTTCTTT
cdr3_aa: CASSLGAGSAEAFF

j_call: TRBJ2-3
clone_size: NA
v_call: TRBV7-8
d_call: TRBD1
cdr3_nt: TGTGCCAGCAGCTTAGGCGGACAGGGCTACACAGATACGCAGTATTTT
cdr3_aa: CASSLGGQGYTDTQYF

j_call: TRBJ2-3
clone_size: NA
v_call: TRBV7-3
d_call: NA
cdr3_nt: TGTGCCAGCAGCCCTCGGGGGAGCGGGTCTAGCACAGATACGCAGTATTTT
cdr3_aa: CASSPRGSGSSTDTQYF

j_call: TRBJ1-1
clone_size: once
v_call: TRBV11-2
d_call: NA
cdr3_nt: TGTGCCAGCAGCTTTTCGGGGGTGAACACTGAAGCTTTCTTT
cdr3_aa: CASSFSGVNTEAFF

j_call: TRBJ2-6
clone_size: NA
v_call: TRBV6-4
d_call: NA
cdr3_nt: TGTGCCAGCAGAGTGGATGAAAGGGCCAACGTCCTGACTTTC
cdr3_aa: CASRVDERANVLTF

j_call: TRBJ2-3
clone_size: NA
v_call: TRBV29-1
d_call: NA
cdr3_nt: TGCAGCGTCGGCCCTCGCCGGTGGGACGAGAATACGCAGTATTTT
cdr3_aa: CSVGPRRWDENTQYF

j_call: TRBJ2-3
clone_size: NA
v_call: TRBV4-3
d_call: NA
cdr3_nt: TGCGCCAGCAGCCAAGGGGGTGGGTCCACAGATACGCAGTATTTT
cdr3_aa: CASSQGGGSTDTQYF

j_call: TRBJ1-2
clone_size: NA
v_call: TRBV12-5
d_call: TRBD1
cdr3_nt: TGTGCTAGTGGCCATGGACAGGGACCCTACACCTTC
cdr3_aa: CASGHGQGPYTF